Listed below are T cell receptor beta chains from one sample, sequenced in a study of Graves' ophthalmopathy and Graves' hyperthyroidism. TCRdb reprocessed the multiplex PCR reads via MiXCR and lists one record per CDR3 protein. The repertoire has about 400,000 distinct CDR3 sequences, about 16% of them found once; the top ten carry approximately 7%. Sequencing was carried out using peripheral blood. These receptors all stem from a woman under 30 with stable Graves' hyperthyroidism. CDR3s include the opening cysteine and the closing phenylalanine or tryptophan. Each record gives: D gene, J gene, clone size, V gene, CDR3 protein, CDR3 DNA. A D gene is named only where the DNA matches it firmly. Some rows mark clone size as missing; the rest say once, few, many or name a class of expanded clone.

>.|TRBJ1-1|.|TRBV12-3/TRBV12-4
CASSSTIRTSGTEAFF
TGTGCCAGCAGTTCCACCATCCGGACATCTGGCACTGAAGCTTTCTTT
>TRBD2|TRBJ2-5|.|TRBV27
CASSFVSGGRETQYF
TGTGCCAGCAGTTTTGTTAGCGGGGGGCGAGAGACCCAGTACTTC
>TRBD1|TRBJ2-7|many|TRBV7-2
CASSLLGQGKSEQYF
TGTGCCAGCAGCTTATTGGGACAGGGGAAATCCGAGCAGTACTTC
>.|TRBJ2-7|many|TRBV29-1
CSALENPSRGRDNEQYF
TGCAGCGCCTTGGAGAACCCTAGCAGGGGACGGGACAACGAGCAGTACTTC
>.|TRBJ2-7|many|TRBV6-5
CAPNGRDGQYF
TGTGCCCCGAACGGCAGGGACGGGCAGTACTTC
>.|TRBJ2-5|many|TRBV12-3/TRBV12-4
CASSLPGPRETQYF
TGTGCCAGCAGTTTACCGGGCCCGCGGGAGACCCAGTACTTC
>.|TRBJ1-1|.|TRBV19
CASSKATEAFF
TGTGCCAGTAGTAAAGCCACTGAAGCTTTCTTT
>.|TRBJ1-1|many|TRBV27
CASCVSVRTNTEAFF
TGTGCCAGCTGTGTATCAGTTCGGACGAACACTGAAGCTTTCTTT
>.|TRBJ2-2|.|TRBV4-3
CASSQVAGQYTGELFF
TGCGCCAGCAGCCAAGTGGCAGGACAGTACACCGGGGAGCTGTTTTTT
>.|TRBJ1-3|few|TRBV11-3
CASSLSGGGGNTIYF
TGTGCCAGCAGCTTATCGGGGGGTGGTGGAAACACCATATATTTT
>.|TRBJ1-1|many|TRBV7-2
CASSPNPNTEAFF
TGTGCCAGCAGCCCAAACCCGAACACTGAAGCTTTCTTT
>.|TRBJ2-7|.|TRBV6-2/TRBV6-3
CASSFANSYEQYF
TGTGCCAGCAGTTTCGCCAACTCCTACGAGCAGTACTTC
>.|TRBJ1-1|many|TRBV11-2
CASSPTGRSEAFF
TGTGCCAGCAGCCCCACAGGGAGGTCTGAAGCTTTCTTT
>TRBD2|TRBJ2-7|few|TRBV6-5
CASSSGLAGNEQYF
TGTGCCAGCAGTTCGGGACTAGCGGGAAACGAGCAGTACTTC
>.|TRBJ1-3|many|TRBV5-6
CASSLGQKDTIYF
TGTGCCAGCAGCTTGGGGCAGAAGGACACCATATATTTT
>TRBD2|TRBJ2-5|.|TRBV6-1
CASSVTSGGFQETQYF
TGTGCCAGCAGTGTGACTAGCGGGGGGTTTCAAGAGACCCAGTACTTC
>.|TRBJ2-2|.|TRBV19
CASSIAPAGAGDLFF
TGTGCCAGTAGTATAGCCCCGGCAGGGGCCGGGGATCTGTTTTTT
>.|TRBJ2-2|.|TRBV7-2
CASSFEGGRTGELFF
TGTGCCAGCAGCTTCGAGGGGGGGCGAACCGGGGAGCTGTTTTTT
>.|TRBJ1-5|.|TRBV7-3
CASRSDGNQPQHF
TGTGCCAGCCGCTCGGACGGTAATCAGCCCCAGCATTTT
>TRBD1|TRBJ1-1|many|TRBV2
CASRRTGSNTEAFF
TGTGCCAGCAGAAGGACAGGGTCGAACACTGAAGCTTTCTTT
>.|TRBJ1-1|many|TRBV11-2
CASSLYPPAALNTEAFF
TGTGCCAGCAGCTTATACCCCCCGGCGGCGCTGAACACTGAAGCTTTCTTT
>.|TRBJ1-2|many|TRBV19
CASSASNYGYTF
TGTGCCAGTAGTGCGTCTAACTATGGCTACACCTTC
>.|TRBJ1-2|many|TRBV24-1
CATSDLVAGAYGYTF
TGTGCCACCAGTGATTTGGTTGCAGGGGCATATGGCTACACCTTC
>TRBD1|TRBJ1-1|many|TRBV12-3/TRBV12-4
CASSWVHQGGTEAFF
TGTGCCAGCAGTTGGGTCCACCAGGGGGGCACTGAAGCTTTCTTT
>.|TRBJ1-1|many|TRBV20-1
CSARAGPNTEAFF
TGCAGTGCTAGAGCAGGGCCTAACACTGAAGCTTTCTTT
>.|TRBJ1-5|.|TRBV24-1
CATSDWGDQPQHF
TGTGCCACCAGTGATTGGGGGGATCAGCCCCAGCATTTT
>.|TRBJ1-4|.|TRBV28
CASSLYPNEKLFF
TGTGCCAGCAGTTTATACCCTAATGAAAAACTGTTTTTT
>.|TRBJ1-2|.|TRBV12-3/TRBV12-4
CASSKDRYGYTF
TGTGCCAGCAGTAAAGACCGGTATGGCTACACCTTC
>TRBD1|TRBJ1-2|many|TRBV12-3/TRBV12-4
CASSLSAGGGGYTF
TGTGCCAGCAGTTTATCGGCAGGGGGCGGTGGCTACACCTTC
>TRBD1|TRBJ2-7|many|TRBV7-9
CASSPRTGKVHEQYF
TGTGCCAGCAGCCCGCGGACAGGGAAAGTCCACGAGCAGTACTTC
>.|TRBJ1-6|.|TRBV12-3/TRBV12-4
CASSSSQGVTSLHF
TGTGCCAGCAGTTCCTCCCAGGGCGTGACGTCCCTCCACTTT
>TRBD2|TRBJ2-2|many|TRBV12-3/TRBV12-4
CASSLAGGPTGELFF
TGTGCCAGCAGTTTGGCGGGGGGGCCCACCGGGGAGCTGTTTTTT
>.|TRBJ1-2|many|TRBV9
CASSVAAGYGYTF
TGTGCCAGCAGCGTAGCTGCAGGCTATGGCTACACCTTC
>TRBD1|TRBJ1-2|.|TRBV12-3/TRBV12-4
CASSPPGQGIGYTF
TGTGCCAGCAGCCCTCCGGGACAGGGAATTGGCTACACCTTC
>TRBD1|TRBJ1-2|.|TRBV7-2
CASSPYRTGRDGYTF
TGTGCCAGCAGCCCCTACCGGACAGGCCGAGATGGCTACACCTTC
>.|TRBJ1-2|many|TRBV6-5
CASSYRAAYGYTF
TGTGCCAGCAGTTACAGGGCAGCCTATGGCTACACCTTC
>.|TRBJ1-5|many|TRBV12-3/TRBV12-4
CASSLRPYSNQPQHF
TGTGCCAGCAGTTTAAGGCCCTATAGCAATCAGCCCCAGCATTTT
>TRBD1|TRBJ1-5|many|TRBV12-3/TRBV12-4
CASNIQGAGQPQHF
TGTGCCAGCAACATCCAGGGGGCAGGTCAGCCCCAGCATTTT
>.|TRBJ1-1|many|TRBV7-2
CASSLGPGDTEAFF
TGTGCCAGCAGCTTAGGTCCGGGGGATACTGAAGCTTTCTTT
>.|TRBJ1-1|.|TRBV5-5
CASSIVRGSGTEAFF
TGTGCCAGCAGCATCGTCAGGGGCAGTGGAACTGAAGCTTTCTTT
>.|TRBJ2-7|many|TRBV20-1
CSASDSYEQYF
TGCAGTGCTAGTGACAGCTACGAGCAGTACTTC
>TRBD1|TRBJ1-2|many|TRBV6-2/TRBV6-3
CASSYAGQGANYGYTF
TGTGCCAGCAGTTACGCGGGACAGGGGGCTAACTATGGCTACACCTTC
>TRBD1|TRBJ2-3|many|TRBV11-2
CASSLGTGASADTQYF
TGTGCCAGCAGCTTAGGGACAGGGGCCTCCGCAGATACGCAGTATTTT
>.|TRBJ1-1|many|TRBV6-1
CASIQGGIGEAFF
TGTGCCAGCATCCAAGGGGGGATCGGTGAAGCTTTCTTT
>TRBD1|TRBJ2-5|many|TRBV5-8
CASSLTETGRGLETQYF
TGTGCCAGCAGCTTGACTGAGACGGGCAGGGGGCTTGAGACCCAGTACTTC
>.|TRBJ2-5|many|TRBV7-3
CASSVTGDRTETQYF
TGTGCCAGCAGCGTAACCGGTGACCGCACGGAGACCCAGTACTTC
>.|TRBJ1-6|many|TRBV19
CASSTEGPPLNSPLHF
TGTGCCAGTAGTACAGAGGGGCCTCCCCTTAATTCACCCCTCCACTTT
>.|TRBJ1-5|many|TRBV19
CASSPVLGSARNQPQHF
TGTGCCAGTAGTCCGGTCTTGGGGTCAGCCCGCAATCAGCCCCAGCATTTT
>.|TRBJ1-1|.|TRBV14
CASSQDISGNTEAFF
TGTGCCAGCAGCCAAGATATTTCGGGGAACACTGAAGCTTTCTTT
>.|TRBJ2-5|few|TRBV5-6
CASSLVQAETQYF
TGTGCCAGCAGCTTGGTGCAGGCTGAGACCCAGTACTTC
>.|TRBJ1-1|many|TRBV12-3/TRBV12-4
CASSLGGGAMNTEAFF
TGTGCCAGCAGTTTAGGGGGGGGAGCGATGAACACTGAAGCTTTCTTT
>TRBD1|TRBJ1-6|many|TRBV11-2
CASSLRTGYNSPLHF
TGTGCCAGCAGCTTAAGGACAGGCTATAATTCACCCCTCCACTTT
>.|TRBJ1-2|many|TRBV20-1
CSAAGDGYGHTF
TGCAGTGCCGCCGGGGACGGCTATGGCCACACCTTC
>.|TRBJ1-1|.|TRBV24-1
CATSDRGVTEAFF
TGTGCCACCAGTGATCGGGGAGTCACTGAAGCTTTCTTT
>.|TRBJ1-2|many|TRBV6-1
CASIYRIGYGYTF
TGTGCCAGCATCTACAGGATTGGCTATGGCTACACCTTC
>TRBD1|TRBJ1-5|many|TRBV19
CASTSDRGHYISNQPQHF
TGTGCCAGTACCTCGGACAGGGGCCATTACATTAGCAATCAGCCCCAGCATTTT
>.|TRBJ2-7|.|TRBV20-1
CSARDLAFMDYEQYF
TGCAGTGCTAGAGATTTGGCATTCATGGACTACGAGCAGTACTTC